This T cell receptor beta chain comes out of a study of T cell repertoires in cytomegalovirus infection. The germline CDR1 and CDR2 sequences are SEHNR and FQNEAQ (reference sequence). Trimming removed 7 bases from V and 8 bases from J, with 9 bases in between. The CDR3 sequence is 11 residues long. As concerns this clonotype: Antigen specificity is unknown.

In TCRdb, the reads were re-called with MiXCR into one record per CDR3 protein. The repertoire has under 850,000 distinct CDR3 sequences, around 31% of them found once; the top ten carry roughly 20%. Broader study findings: Summed frequency of public TCR beta families distinguished CMV carriers with the relevant HLA.

The starting material was cultured PBMCs, obtained from culture after CMV antigen stimulation. The chain links TRBV7-9 to TRBJ2-1; D is undetermined. The clonotype comes from a human donor in good health (CMV status not recorded). Some clones in this sample may be carry-over from other donors' samples. CDR3 sequence reads: CASTQGYEQFF. The CDR3, as DNA: TGTGCCAGCACACAAGGGTATGAGCAGTTCTTC.